The sequence of this TCR beta chain was determined in a study of T cell repertoires in cytomegalovirus infection. At the level of the study: Matching HLA type, along with CMV infection, was indicated by public TCR beta signatures. Findings and limits, study-wide: Cumulative frequency (of public TCR beta family members) identified carriers of CMV plus the relevant HLA. The response measured ex vivo was dominated by TCR beta clonotypes (HLA-C-restricted and CMV-specific).

This clonotype has just a few counts. Its antigen is as yet unknown. The V and J ends lost 5 bases and 11 bases, in that order; junction bases with no gene match: 15. This CDR3 is 14 amino acids long. Germline V gene lookup returns CDR1 SQVTM and CDR2 ANQGSEA. TCRdb independently ran MiXCR on the reads; one entry per CDR3 protein. This sample has 200,000 to 250,000 distinct CDR3 sequences, with about 12% found just once. The chain recombines TRBV29-1 with TRBJ1-1; TRBD1 agrees at 9 bases. This sequence originates from a human donor in good health (CMV status not recorded). Some clones in this sample may be carry-over from other donors' samples. Sequenced: PBMCs. The CDR3 here is CSVMKGIQGAVAFF. The CDR3 region has the DNA TGCAGCGTTATGAAGGGGATACAGGGGGCAGTGGCTTTCTTT.